The 30 T cell receptor beta chains below all came from one sample that was sequenced in a study of shared clonotypes between healthy human individuals. Method: immunoSEQ multiplex PCR; TCRdb's copy keeps in-frame clones and lacks some. The sample lists roughly 2 million clones; roughly 94% were seen once. The sample comprised naive CD4+ T cells sorted from blood. The subset here: CD45RA+ positively selected. All receptors derive from a man aged 18-30 years in good health.

J is TRBJ2-5 and V is TRBV30; D is uncertain. V lost 2 bases, J lost 2 bases, and 18 bases lay in between. The CDR3 extends over 16 amino acids. Germline assignment: CDR1 GTSNPN and CDR2 SVGIG (reference sequence). For the CDR3, the DNA is TGTGCCTGGAGTAGTGCTCCCACTCCCTTTCAAGAGACCCAGTACTTC. Amino acids: CAWSSAPTPFQETQYF.

This chain uses TRBV18 with TRBJ1-6; possibly TRBD1 for D (6 bases). Germline CDR1 and CDR2: KGHSH and LQKENI. V lost 5 bases and J lost 10, with 12 bases in between. The CDR3 loop spans 13 amino acids. The CDR3 here is CASSGGVESPLHF. Written as DNA, the CDR3 is TGTGCCAGCTCAGGGGGCGTCGAATCACCCCTCCACTTT.

This clone occurred a few times. The genes are TRBV4-1 and TRBJ1-4, with D tentatively TRBD1 (5 bases). The germline CDR1 and CDR2 sequences are MGHRA and YSYEKL. CDR3 size: 16 residues. V was shortened by 3 bases and J by 2 bases, with 13 bases between the two germline ends. The CDR3 reads CASSQAGGGTNEKLFF. The CDR3 coding sequence is TGCGCCAGCAGCCAGGCCGGTGGGGGTACTAATGAAAAACTGTTTTTT.

This clone has only one observation. The chain is built from TRBV5-4 and TRBJ2-7; the match to TRBD2 covers 14 bases. Germline CDR1 reads SGHNT; CDR2 reads YYREEE (reference sequence). This CDR3 has 19 amino acids. J gave up 4 bases and V 4 bases, and 16 bases lay outside the gene matches. CDR3 DNA sequence: TGTGCCAGCAGCCCGCAGGGACTAGCGGGAGTCCGTGGGGCATACGAGCAGTACTTC. Amino acids: CASSPQGLAGVRGAYEQYF.

To note about this clone: The same CDR3 also results from other DNA sequences found in this sample. This chain joins TRBV5-1 and TRBJ2-5; D may match TRBD1 or TRBD2 (5 bases each). V gave up 0 bases and J gave up 1 base, with 10 bases separating them. Germline values: CDR1 SGHRS, CDR2 YFSETQ. This CDR3 has 15 amino acids. CDR3 coding DNA: TGCGCCAGCAGCTTGGATCCCGGGACCCAAGAGACCCAGTACTTC. This gives the protein CASSLDPGTQETQYF. The variable domain in full, completed from reference TRBV5-1 and TRBJ2-5, reads KAGVTQTPRYLIKTRGQQVTLSCSPISGHRSVSWYQQTPGQGLQFLFEYFSETQRNKGNFPGRFSGRQFSNSRSEMNVSTLELGDSALYLCASSLDPGTQETQYFGPGTRLLVL.

Notes on this clone: The sample carries other DNA sequences with the same CDR3. The chain links TRBV2 to TRBJ1-1; D remains ambiguous. Germline CDR1 and CDR2: SNHLY and FYNNEI. This CDR3 is built from 14 residues. The ends were cut back, 4 bases at V and 1 base at J, with 10 bases in the middle. Here the CDR3 reads CASSGRTANTEAFF. In nucleotides, the CDR3 is TGTGCCAGCAGTGGCCGGACGGCGAACACTGAAGCTTTCTTT.

This chain links TRBV7-9 with TRBJ2-1; TRBD2 aligns across 10 bases. V trimming: 6 bases; J trimming: 7 bases; junction bases outside the gene matches: 6. CDR1 is SEHNR, CDR2 FQNEAQ, per germline (reference sequence). The CDR3 has 14 amino acids. CDR3 sequence: CASRPAGGSNEQFF. The CDR3 region has the DNA TGTGCCAGCAGACCAGCGGGAGGGTCGAATGAGCAGTTCTTC.

The chain combines TRBV5-1 with TRBJ2-7; no firm D call. The CDR3 has 15 residues. CDR1 is SGHRS and CDR2 is YFSETQ in the germline V gene. V lost 0 bases, J lost 0 bases, and 10 bases lay in between. The CDR3 loop reads CASSLAAAFSYEQYF. CDR3 sequence (DNA): TGCGCCAGCAGCTTGGCGGCAGCCTTCTCCTACGAGCAGTACTTC.

The rearrangement links TRBV19 to TRBJ1-2; D gene ambiguous. Trimming took off 7 bases at V and 0 bases at J, with 3 bases between the two ends. Germline V gene sequence: CDR1 LNHDA, CDR2 SQIVND (reference sequence). The CDR3 loop spans 11 amino acids. The CDR3 DNA is TGTGCCAGTACCCCTAACTATGGCTACACCTTC. Protein: CASTPNYGYTF. Using reference TRBV19 and TRBJ1-2 for the parts outside the CDR3, the full variable domain is DGGITQSPKYLFRKEGQNVTLSCEQNLNHDAMYWYRQDPGQGLRLIYYSQIVNDFQKGDIAEGYSVSREKKESFPLTVTSAQKNPTAFYLCASTPNYGYTFGSGTRLTVV.

The V and J genes are TRBV15 and TRBJ2-7; 9 nucleotides agree with TRBD1. With V trimmed by 0 bases and J by 5 bases, 14 bases remained unmatched. Per germline, CDR1 LNHNV and CDR2 YYDKDF (reference sequence). The CDR3 contains 18 residues. The DNA for the CDR3 is TGTGCCACCAGCAGAGATCTAAGTGTAAGGGACAGGGTGGACGAGCAGTACTTC. The encoded protein is CATSRDLSVRDRVDEQYF.

Concerning this clone: Additional DNA sequences in this sample encode the identical CDR3. This chain uses TRBV5-1 with TRBJ2-7; 10 nucleotides agree with TRBD1. CDR3 length equals 14 residues. V shed 3 bases, J shed 3 bases, and the junction held 3 bases outside the gene matches. From germline, CDR1 is SGHRS and CDR2 YFSETQ. The CDR3 is CASSSTGGIYEQYF. CDR3 nucleotides: TGCGCCAGCAGCTCGACAGGGGGCATCTACGAGCAGTACTTC. The variable domain in full, with the rest retrieved from reference TRBV5-1 and TRBJ2-7, is KAGVTQTPRYLIKTRGQQVTLSCSPISGHRSVSWYQQTPGQGLQFLFEYFSETQRNKGNFPGRFSGRQFSNSRSEMNVSTLELGDSALYLCASSSTGGIYEQYFGPGTRLTVT.

This chain joins TRBV5-1 and TRBJ2-2, with TRBD1 identical over 9 bases. Losses at the gene ends were 3 bases for V and 6 bases for J; bases not matched to a gene: 6. Per germline, CDR1 SGHRS and CDR2 YFSETQ. This CDR3 spans 15 amino acids. The CDR3, as DNA: TGCGCCAGCAGCTCCCGGGACAGGGTGTCCGGGGAGCTGTTTTTT. Protein product: CASSSRDRVSGELFF.

This clone was detected only once. The chain has TRBV5-6 and TRBJ2-7; maybe TRBD2 (6 bases). Germline CDR1 SGHDT, CDR2 YYEEEE. Trimming shortened V by 2 bases and J by 1 base, and 16 bases separated the two germline ends. CDR3 length: 16 amino acids. Written as DNA, the CDR3 is TGTGCCAGCAGCTTATTTTCGGGAGCCATATCCTACGAGCAGTACTTC. Its translation: CASSLFSGAISYEQYF.

The chain employs TRBV5-4 and TRBJ2-7; D might be TRBD1 or TRBD2, each matching 5 bases. CDR1 is SGHNT and CDR2 is YYREEE in the germline V gene (reference sequence). Trimming took 4 bases from V and 3 from J, leaving 11 bases between them. The CDR3 length is 13 residues. In DNA, the CDR3 is TGTGCCAGCAGCCCCGGGGCTGACTACGAGCAGTACTTC. This encodes CASSPGADYEQYF.

The chain employs TRBV5-1 and TRBJ2-3; 10 bases match TRBD2. V shed 3 bases, J shed 4 bases, and the junction held 8 bases outside the gene matches. Germline V gene sequence: CDR1 SGHRS, CDR2 YFSETQ. CDR3 length: 16 amino acids. Written as DNA, the CDR3 is TGCGCCAGCAGCTGGTCATCTAGCGGGAGACCAGATACGCAGTATTTT. Translation: CASSWSSSGRPDTQYF. Filled out from reference TRBV5-1 and TRBJ2-3, the complete variable domain reads KAGVTQTPRYLIKTRGQQVTLSCSPISGHRSVSWYQQTPGQGLQFLFEYFSETQRNKGNFPGRFSGRQFSNSRSEMNVSTLELGDSALYLCASSWSSSGRPDTQYFGPGTRLTVL.

The genes are TRBV18 and TRBJ1-4; D is ambiguous. Per germline, CDR1 KGHSH and CDR2 LQKENI. The CDR3 totals 15 residues. Trimming stripped 0 bases from V and 0 bases from J, with 5 bases between. CDR3 sequence: CASSPPSATNEKLFF. The CDR3, as DNA: TGTGCCAGCTCACCACCGTCTGCAACTAATGAAAAACTGTTTTTT. The variable domain in full, with the rest retrieved from reference TRBV18 and TRBJ1-4, is NAGVMQNPRHLVRRRGQEARLRCSPMKGHSHVYWYRQLPEEGLKFMVYLQKENIIDESGMPKERFSAEFPKEGPSILRIQQVVRGDSAAYFCASSPPSATNEKLFFGSGTQLSVL.

This clone appeared once. The chain has TRBV4-1 and TRBJ1-2; D is possibly TRBD1 (5 bases). Trimming stripped 1 base from V and 6 bases from J, with 9 bases between. In germline, CDR1 is MGHRA, CDR2 YSYEKL. The CDR3 has 13 residues. Here the CDR3 DNA reads TGCGCCAGCAGCCAAGGGGCGGGGCATGGCTACACCTTC. It encodes CASSQGAGHGYTF.

The chain uses TRBV6-4 and TRBJ1-5, with D possibly being TRBD1 (5 bases). This CDR3 spans 14 amino acids. CDR1 is MRHNA, CDR2 SNTAGT, per germline. V was cut by 3 bases and J by 4 bases, with 10 bases left in between. As DNA, the CDR3 is TGTGCCAGCAGTGAAGGGGCAGGGAATCAGCCCCAGCATTTT. Translated, it gives CASSEGAGNQPQHF.

The chain has TRBV7-8 and TRBJ1-5; 8 bases fit TRBD1. J lost 0 bases, V lost 7 bases, and 11 bases had no gene match. The CDR3 is made up of 17 amino acids. The germline gives CDR1 SGHVS, CDR2 FQNEAQ. CDR3 DNA: TGTGCCAGCATAAGTGGACAGGGCATTGATAGCAATCAGCCCCAGCATTTT. Translated, it gives CASISGQGIDSNQPQHF.

The CDR3: CASSVGSSYNSPLHF. CDR3 sequence (DNA): TGTGCCAGCTCGGTGGGGAGCTCCTATAATTCACCCCTCCACTTT. The chain is built from TRBV27 and TRBJ1-6; D not certain. The germline V gene encodes CDR1 MNHEY and CDR2 SMNVEV (reference sequence). The V gene lost 8 bases and the J gene lost 0 bases, with 11 bases spanning the gap. This CDR3 contains 15 residues.

The rearrangement uses TRBV29-1 and TRBJ1-1; possibly TRBD1 for D (6 bases). The CDR3 loop spans 11 amino acids. The germline V gene has CDR1 SQVTM and CDR2 ANQGSEA. Trimming pared 3 bases from V and 7 bases from J, leaving 9 bases between. CDR3 coding DNA: TGCAGCGTTGATAGGGGGAATGAAGCTTTCTTT. Translating gives CSVDRGNEAFF.

Worth noting for this clone: Other DNA sequences within the sample encode an identical CDR3. The V and J genes are TRBV10-3 and TRBJ2-1; no reliable D call. The CDR3 extends over 12 amino acids. The germline gives CDR1 ENHRY, CDR2 SYGVKD. The ends were cut back, 0 bases at V and 7 bases at J, with 4 bases in the middle. The CDR3 loop reads CAISESTNEQFF. CDR3 bases: TGTGCCATCAGTGAGTCCACTAATGAGCAGTTCTTC.

The count of this clone is one. J is TRBJ1-2 and V is TRBV19; D remains unclear. Trimming pared 7 bases from V and 7 bases from J, leaving 19 bases between. Germline V CDR1 and CDR2: LNHDA, SQIVND (reference sequence). CDR3 length: 14 residues. The DNA for the CDR3 is TGTGCCAGTACAAGTGGACGCAGAGAAGGTGGCTACACCTTC. It is translated as CASTSGRREGGYTF. Full variable domain (rest looked up from reference TRBV19 and TRBJ1-2): DGGITQSPKYLFRKEGQNVTLSCEQNLNHDAMYWYRQDPGQGLRLIYYSQIVNDFQKGDIAEGYSVSREKKESFPLTVTSAQKNPTAFYLCASTSGRREGGYTFGSGTRLTVV.

V usage is TRBV29-1 and J usage is TRBJ2-3; 8 bases line up with TRBD2. Germline loops: CDR1 SQVTM, CDR2 ANQGSEA. The length of the CDR3 is 14 residues. The trim removed 5 bases at V and 6 bases at J, leaving 10 bases unmatched. CDR3 nucleotides: TGCAGCGTTTATGGTCTCGGGAGGGGCGATACGCAGTATTTT. The encoded protein is CSVYGLGRGDTQYF.

As to this clone: Other nucleotide sequences from this sample produce the same CDR3. V gene TRBV5-1 combines with J gene TRBJ2-2; D gene unclear. The germline CDR1 and CDR2 sequences are SGHRS and YFSETQ. V lost 1 base, J lost 0 bases, and 4 bases lay in between. The length of the CDR3 is 14 residues. Here the CDR3 reads CASSLTTNTGELFF. The DNA for the CDR3 is TGCGCCAGCAGCTTGACTACGAACACCGGGGAGCTGTTTTTT.

For this clone: Other DNA sequences in this specimen translate into the identical CDR3. The chain carries TRBV30 and TRBJ2-5; D gene ambiguous. Germline CDR1 GTSNPN, CDR2 SVGIG (reference sequence). The CDR3 runs to 12 residues. Between the trimmed V and J ends, which lost 2 bases and 0 bases, there was a span of 4 bases. The CDR3 loop reads CAWSRDQETQYF. As DNA, the CDR3 is TGTGCCTGGAGTCGGGACCAAGAGACCCAGTACTTC.

V is TRBV6-1 and J is TRBJ1-5; no clear D gene. The CDR3 has 14 residues. V lost 8 bases to trimming and J lost 0 bases, with 11 bases between them. The germline V gene encodes CDR1 MNHNS and CDR2 SASEGT. In DNA form, the CDR3 reads TGTGCCAGCGTCGCAGAGTATAGCAATCAGCCCCAGCATTTT. The encoded protein is CASVAEYSNQPQHF.

CDR3 DNA sequence: TGTGCCAGCGGGGGGACTAGATCCTTGGACGAGCAGTACTTC. Its protein is CASGGTRSLDEQYF. The rearrangement links TRBV2 to TRBJ2-7; TRBD2 matches at 8 bases. CDR3 size: 14 residues. Per germline, CDR1 SNHLY and CDR2 FYNNEI. Germline trimming cut 8 bases from V and 5 bases from J; bases unmatched to any gene: 11. The full variable domain, rest sourced from reference TRBV2 and TRBJ2-7, is EPEVTQTPSHQVTQMGQEVILRCVPISNHLYFYWYRQILGQKVEFLVSFYNNEISEKSEIFDDQFSVERPDGSNFTLKIRSTKLEDSAMYFCASGGTRSLDEQYFGPGTRLTVT.

With regard to this clone: Other nucleotide sequences in the sample specify the same CDR3. The chain uses TRBV5-1 and TRBJ2-1; TRBD1 agrees at 7 bases. The CDR3 extends over 14 amino acids. J gave up 0 bases and V 3 bases, and 0 bases lay outside the gene matches. The germline V gene has CDR1 SGHRS and CDR2 YFSETQ. The CDR3 loop reads CASSWDSSYNEQFF. The CDR3 nucleotides read TGCGCCAGCAGCTGGGACAGCTCCTACAATGAGCAGTTCTTC. The whole variable domain, remainder taken from reference TRBV5-1 and TRBJ2-1, is KAGVTQTPRYLIKTRGQQVTLSCSPISGHRSVSWYQQTPGQGLQFLFEYFSETQRNKGNFPGRFSGRQFSNSRSEMNVSTLELGDSALYLCASSWDSSYNEQFFGPGTRLTVL.

The rearrangement joins TRBV6-1 to TRBJ1-2; TRBD1 matches 10 bases. Trimming removed 5 bases from V and 8 bases from J; junction bases left unmatched: 8. Germline V gene lookup returns CDR1 MNHNS and CDR2 SASEGT. This CDR3 region has 14 residues. The CDR3 coding sequence is TGTGCCAGCAGTCGGACAGGGGGTAATGGAGGCTACACCTTC. Amino acid sequence: CASSRTGGNGGYTF.